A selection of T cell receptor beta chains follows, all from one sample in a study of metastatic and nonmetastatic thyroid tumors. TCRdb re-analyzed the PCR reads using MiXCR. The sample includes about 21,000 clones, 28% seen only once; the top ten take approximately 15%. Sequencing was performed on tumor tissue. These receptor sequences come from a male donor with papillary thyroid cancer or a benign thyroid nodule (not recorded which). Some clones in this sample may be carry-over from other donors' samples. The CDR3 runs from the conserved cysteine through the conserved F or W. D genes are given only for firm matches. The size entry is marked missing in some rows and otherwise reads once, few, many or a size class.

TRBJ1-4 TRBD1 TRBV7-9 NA CASSPRTGGVGNEKLFF TGTGCCAGCAGCCCCCGGACAGGGGGCGTTGGTAATGAAAAACTGTTTTTT
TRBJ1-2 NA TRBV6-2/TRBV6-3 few CASTENGANYVYTF TGTGCCAGCACCGAGAACGGAGCTAACTATGTTTACACCTTC
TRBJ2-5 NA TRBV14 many CASSQVGQTQYF TGTGCCAGCAGCCAAGTAGGGCAGACCCAGTACTTC
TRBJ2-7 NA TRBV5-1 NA CASMRSGAYEQYF TGCGCCAGCATGCGTAGCGGAGCCTACGAGCAGTACTTC
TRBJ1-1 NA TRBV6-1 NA CASSARTTPQAFF TGTGCCAGCAGTGCTCGGACAACCCCGCAGGCTTTCTTT
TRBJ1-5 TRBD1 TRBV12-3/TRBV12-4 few CASSIQGAGNQPQHF TGTGCCAGCAGCATACAGGGGGCCGGCAATCAGCCCCAGCATTTT
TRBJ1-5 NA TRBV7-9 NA CASSNQQISNQPQHF TGTGCCAGCAGCAATCAACAGATTAGCAATCAGCCCCAGCATTTT
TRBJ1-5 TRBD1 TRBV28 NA CASSRSGGGNQPQHF TGTGCCAGCAGCCGCTCAGGGGGCGGCAATCAGCCCCAGCATTTT
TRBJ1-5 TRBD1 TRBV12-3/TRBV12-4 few CASSRTGWGNQPQHF TGTGCCAGCAGTCGGACAGGGTGGGGCAATCAGCCCCAGCATTTT
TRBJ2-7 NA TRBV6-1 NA CASCLRGNLYEQYF TGTGCCAGCTGCCTTAGAGGGAACCTCTACGAGCAGTACTTC
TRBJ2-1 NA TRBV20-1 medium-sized CSAELEDEQFF TGCAGTGCTGAACTAGAGGATGAGCAGTTCTTC
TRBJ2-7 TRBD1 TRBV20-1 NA CSASGQGVTYELYF TGCAGTGCTTCGGGACAGGGAGTGACATACGAGCTGTACTTC
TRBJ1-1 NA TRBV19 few CASGVRGDTEAFF TGTGCCAGTGGCGTCCGCGGGGACACTGAAGCTTTCTTT
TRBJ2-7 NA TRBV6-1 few CASSERDEPSYEQYF TGTGCCAGCAGTGAAAGGGATGAACCCTCCTACGAGCAGTACTTC
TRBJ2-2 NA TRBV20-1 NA CSARTVPNTWELFF TGCAGTGCAAGGACAGTTCCGAACACCTGGGAGCTGTTTTTT
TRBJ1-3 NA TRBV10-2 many CASKQTSSAGDTIYF TGCGCCAGCAAACAGACGAGTTCGGCCGGGGACACCATATATTTT
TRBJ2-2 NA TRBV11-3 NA CASSPQATNPGELFF TGTGCCAGCAGCCCGCAGGCGACGAACCCCGGGGAGCTGTTTTTT
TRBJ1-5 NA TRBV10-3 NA CAISATGRGHPQHF TGTGCCATCAGTGCCACAGGGCGCGGACATCCCCAGCATTTT
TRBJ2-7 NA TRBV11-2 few CASSLVPGRTNEQYF TGTGCCAGCAGCTTAGTTCCCGGCAGGACCAACGAGCAGTACTTC
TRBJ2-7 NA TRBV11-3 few CASSLTRDEQYF TGTGCCAGCAGCTTAACTAGGGATGAGCAGTACTTC
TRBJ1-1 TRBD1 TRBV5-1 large CASSLVQGASDTEAFF TGCGCCAGCAGCTTGGTACAGGGGGCATCGGACACTGAAGCTTTCTTT
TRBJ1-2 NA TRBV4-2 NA CASSQDGGDRGGYNF TGTGCCAGCAGCCAAGATGGAGGGGATAGGGGTGGCTACAACTTC
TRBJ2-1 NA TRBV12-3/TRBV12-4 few CASRARYNEQFF TGTGCCAGCAGGGCGCGGTACAATGAGCAGTTCTTC
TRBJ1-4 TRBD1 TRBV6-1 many CASSTLGRGRTNEKLFF TGTGCCAGCAGCACCCTTGGCAGGGGGCGAACTAATGAAAAACTGTTTTTT
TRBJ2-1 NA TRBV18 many CASSPVGRYYNEQFF TGTGCCAGCTCACCTGTAGGGCGATACTACAATGAGCAGTTCTTC
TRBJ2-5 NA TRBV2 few CASSVGYRETQYF TGTGCCAGCAGTGTGGGCTATCGGGAGACCCAGTACTTC
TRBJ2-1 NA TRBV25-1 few CASSASTGSFYNEQFF TGTGCCAGCAGTGCTTCTACAGGGTCCTTCTACAATGAGCAGTTCTTC
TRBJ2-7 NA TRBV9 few CASSVEAAGFGEQYF TGTGCCAGCAGCGTAGAGGCCGCGGGGTTCGGGGAGCAGTACTTC
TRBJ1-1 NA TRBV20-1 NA CSASYPAFF TGCAGTGCTAGTTATCCAGCTTTCTTT